The 12 T cell receptor beta chains listed next were all sequenced from one sample in a study of blood T cell repertoires in COVID-19. Libraries were prepared by immunoSEQ multiplex PCR; TCRdb keeps only in-frame clonotypes and omits some of them. This sample has around 260,000 clones, with roughly nine tenths found just once. Sequenced: peripheral blood. These receptors were taken from a woman in her 30s with COVID-19, enrolled during active disease.

V gene TRBV23-1 combines with J gene TRBJ2-2; D may be TRBD2 (5 bases). TRBV23-1 carries the ORF label, with uncertain function. With 2 bases removed from V and 4 bases from J, the gap between germline ends came to 11 bases. The CDR3 consists of 15 residues. This chain's CDR3 is CASSQRTGFTGELFF. In DNA form, the CDR3 reads TGCGCCAGCAGTCAAAGGACGGGATTCACCGGGGAGCTGTTTTTT.

The genes are TRBV5-6 and TRBJ2-7; possible D gene TRBD1, 6 bases. Germline CDR1 and CDR2: SGHDT and YYEEEE. The germline V and J ends were trimmed by 4 bases and 7 bases, with 15 bases remaining between them. The CDR3 totals 13 residues. The CDR3: CASSQPGAWEQYF. CDR3 DNA: TGTGCCAGCAGCCAACCAGGGGCATGGGAGCAGTACTTC.

The chain joins TRBV6-5 to TRBJ1-2; D ambiguous. The CDR3 runs to 13 residues. Trimming cost V 2 bases and J 7 bases, with 11 bases left between them. Germline lookup yields CDR1 MNHEY and CDR2 SVGAGI. The CDR3 coding sequence is TGTGCCAGCAGTTACGGAGGGAGCGCTGGCTACACCTTC. Protein product: CASSYGGSAGYTF.

The chain joins TRBV7-8 to TRBJ1-3; D possibly corresponds to TRBD1 (6 bases). Trimming took 5 bases from V and 0 from J, leaving 14 bases between them. The germline gives CDR1 SGHVS, CDR2 FQNEAQ. This CDR3 region has 16 residues. The chain's CDR3 is CASSPRTDFSGNTIYF. As DNA, the CDR3 is TGTGCCAGCAGCCCAAGGACAGATTTCTCTGGAAACACCATATATTTT.

The chain employs TRBV5-1 and TRBJ2-5, with TRBD1 matching over 7 bases. Trimming cost V 5 bases and J 5 bases; bases outside gene matches: 6. Germline V gene sequence: CDR1 SGHRS, CDR2 YFSETQ. The CDR3 contains 13 residues. The CDR3, as DNA: TGCGCCAGCAGTTCGACAGGGCAGGAGACCCAGTACTTC. Its protein is CASSSTGQETQYF.

The gene calls are TRBV11-1 and TRBJ2-2; no clear D gene. V was shortened by 1 base and J by 6 bases, with 9 bases between the two germline ends. The CDR3 covers 14 residues. Germline lookup yields CDR1 SGHAT and CDR2 FQDESV (reference sequence). The CDR3 here is CASSLELPPGELFF. CDR3 coding DNA: TGTGCCAGCAGCTTAGAACTACCCCCCGGGGAGCTGTTTTTT.

The chain couples TRBV29-1 to TRBJ2-7; 7 bases are a match to TRBD2. V gave up 4 bases and J gave up 5 bases; unmatched junction bases: 8. The CDR3 length is 13 residues. Germline V lookup: CDR1 SQVTM, CDR2 ANQGSEA. CDR3 sequence reads: CSVATSIAHEQYF. The CDR3 nucleotides read TGCAGCGTTGCGACTAGCATAGCCCACGAGCAGTACTTC.

CDR3 sequence: CASTYLSNQPQHF. The CDR3 DNA reads TGTGCCAGCACCTATCTTAGCAATCAGCCCCAGCATTTT. The chain links TRBV12-3 or TRBV12-4 to TRBJ1-5; no definite D call. V was trimmed by 7 bases and J by 0 bases, leaving 7 bases between them. The CDR3 is 13 amino acids.

The chain combines TRBV19 with TRBJ1-5; possible D gene TRBD1, 6 bases. This CDR3 spans 15 amino acids. Looked up from germline, CDR1 is LNHDA and CDR2 is SQIVND (reference sequence). V lost 6 bases and J lost 2, with 14 bases in between. In DNA, the CDR3 is TGTGCCAGTAGCCATCAGGGGTACGGCAATCAGCCCCAGCATTTT. It encodes CASSHQGYGNQPQHF.

V gene TRBV5-1 combines with J gene TRBJ2-7, with 12 bases lining up with TRBD2. CDR3 length: 15 amino acids. Germline V lookup: CDR1 SGHRS, CDR2 YFSETQ. V was clipped by 4 bases and J by 3 bases; unmatched bases: 5. The DNA for the CDR3 is TGCGCCAGCAGCGACCTAGCGGGAGGGGACTACGAGCAGTACTTC. Protein sequence: CASSDLAGGDYEQYF.

The J gene is TRBJ2-1, the V gene TRBV5-1; 11 nucleotides line up with TRBD2. V trimming: 0 bases; J trimming: 9 bases; junction bases outside the gene matches: 8. Germline V CDR1 and CDR2: SGHRS, YFSETQ. The CDR3 totals 16 residues. CDR3 in amino acids: CASSLVAGLAAGEQFF. CDR3 DNA sequence: TGCGCCAGCAGCTTGGTAGCGGGACTAGCGGCGGGTGAGCAGTTCTTC. The full variable domain, its missing parts supplied by reference TRBV5-1 and TRBJ2-1, is KAGVTQTPRYLIKTRGQQVTLSCSPISGHRSVSWYQQTPGQGLQFLFEYFSETQRNKGNFPGRFSGRQFSNSRSEMNVSTLELGDSALYLCASSLVAGLAAGEQFFGPGTRLTVL.

The gene calls are TRBV29-1 and TRBJ1-2; unclear D gene. The CDR3 is 14 residues long. V was clipped by 2 bases and J by 8 bases, with 18 bases between them. The germline V gene encodes CDR1 SQVTM and CDR2 ANQGSEA. Here the CDR3 DNA reads TGCAGCGTTGAAAACATCTGGCAGAATACCGGCTACACCTTC. Its protein is CSVENIWQNTGYTF.